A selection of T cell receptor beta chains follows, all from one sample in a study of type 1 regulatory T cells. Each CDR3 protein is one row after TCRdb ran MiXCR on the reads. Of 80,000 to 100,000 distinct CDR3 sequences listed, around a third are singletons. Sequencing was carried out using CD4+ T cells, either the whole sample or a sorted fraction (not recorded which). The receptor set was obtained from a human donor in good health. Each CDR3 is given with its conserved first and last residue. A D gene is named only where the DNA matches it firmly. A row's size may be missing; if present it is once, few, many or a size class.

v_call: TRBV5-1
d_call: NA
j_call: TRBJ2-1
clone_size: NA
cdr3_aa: CASSFSNEQFF
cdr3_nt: TGCGCCAGCAGCTTTTCCAATGAGCAGTTCTTC

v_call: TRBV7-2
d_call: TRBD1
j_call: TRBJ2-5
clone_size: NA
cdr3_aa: CASRGDRGQTQYF
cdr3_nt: TGTGCCAGCAGGGGGGACAGGGGACAGACCCAGTACTTC

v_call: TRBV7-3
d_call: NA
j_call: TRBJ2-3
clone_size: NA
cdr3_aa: CASSLSIYADTQYF
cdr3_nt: TGTGCCAGCAGCTTATCCATCTACGCGGATACGCAGTATTTT

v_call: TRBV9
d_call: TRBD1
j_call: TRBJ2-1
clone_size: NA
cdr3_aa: CTSSPTTGGEQFF
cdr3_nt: TGTACCAGCAGCCCCACGACAGGGGGCGAGCAGTTCTTC

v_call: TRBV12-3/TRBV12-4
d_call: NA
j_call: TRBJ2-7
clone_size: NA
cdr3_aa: CASSLGGRGVRSYEQYF
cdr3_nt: TGTGCCAGCAGTTTAGGCGGACGAGGCGTCCGCTCCTACGAGCAGTACTTC

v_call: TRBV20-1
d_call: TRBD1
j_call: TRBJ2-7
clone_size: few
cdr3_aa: CSARGTGGYEQYF
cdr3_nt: TGCAGTGCTAGAGGGACAGGGGGCTACGAGCAGTACTTC

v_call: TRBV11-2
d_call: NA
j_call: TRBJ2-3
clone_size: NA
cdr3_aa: CASSRGLGGDTQYF
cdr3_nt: TGTGCCAGCAGCCGTGGACTAGGGGGGGATACGCAGTATTTT

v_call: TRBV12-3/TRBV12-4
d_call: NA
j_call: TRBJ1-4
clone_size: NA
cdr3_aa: CASSNIGGAGEKLFF
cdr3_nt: TGTGCCAGCAGCAACATAGGGGGGGCTGGCGAAAAACTGTTTTTT

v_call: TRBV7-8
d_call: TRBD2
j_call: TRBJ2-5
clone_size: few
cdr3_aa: CASRSGAGVGETQYF
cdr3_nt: TGTGCCAGCCGTTCGGGAGCGGGAGTCGGAGAGACCCAGTACTTC

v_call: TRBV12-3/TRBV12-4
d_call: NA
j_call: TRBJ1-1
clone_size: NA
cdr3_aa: CASSFLGLTTEAFF
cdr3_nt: TGTGCCAGCAGTTTTTTGGGCCTGACCACTGAAGCTTTCTTT

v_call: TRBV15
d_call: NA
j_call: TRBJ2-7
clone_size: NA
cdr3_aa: CATRDPRTDSYEQYF
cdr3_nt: TGTGCCACCAGAGACCCCCGGACAGACTCCTACGAGCAGTACTTC

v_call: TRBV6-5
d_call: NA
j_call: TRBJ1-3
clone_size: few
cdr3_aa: CASSIRRGNTIYF
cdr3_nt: TGTGCCAGCAGCATCAGGCGGGGAAACACCATATATTTT

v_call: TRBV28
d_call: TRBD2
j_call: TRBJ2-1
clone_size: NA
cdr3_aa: CASRKLAGGLSEQFF
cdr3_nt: TGTGCCAGCAGGAAACTAGCGGGAGGGCTCAGTGAGCAGTTCTTC

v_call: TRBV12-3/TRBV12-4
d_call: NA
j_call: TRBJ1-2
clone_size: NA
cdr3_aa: CASSLGGLSYGYTF
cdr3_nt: TGTGCCAGCAGTTTGGGGGGGCTCAGCTATGGCTACACCTTC

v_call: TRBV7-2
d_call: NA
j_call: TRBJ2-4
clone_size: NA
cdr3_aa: CASSLVVGGLAKNIQYF
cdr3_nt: TGTGCCAGCAGCTTAGTTGTCGGGGGATTAGCCAAAAACATTCAGTACTTC

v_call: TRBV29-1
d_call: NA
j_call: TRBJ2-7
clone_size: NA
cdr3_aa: CSARDFSYEQYF
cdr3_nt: TGCAGCGCTAGGGACTTCTCCTACGAGCAGTACTTC

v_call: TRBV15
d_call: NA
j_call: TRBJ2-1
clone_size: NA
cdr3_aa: CATSRDRPGTRFF
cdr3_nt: TGTGCCACCAGCAGAGACCGTCCCGGGACACGATTCTTC

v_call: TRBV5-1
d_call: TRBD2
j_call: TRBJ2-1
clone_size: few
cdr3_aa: CASSPGLAGAKVDEQFF
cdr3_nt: TGCGCCAGCAGCCCGGGACTAGCGGGAGCGAAAGTCGATGAGCAGTTCTTC

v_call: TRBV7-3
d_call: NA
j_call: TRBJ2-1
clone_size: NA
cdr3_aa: CASSLGGPRLNEQFF
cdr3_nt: TGTGCCAGCAGCTTGGGGGGCCCCCGCCTCAATGAGCAGTTCTTC

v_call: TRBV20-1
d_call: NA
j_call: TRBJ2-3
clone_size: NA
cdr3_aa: CSARGPGVGADTQYF
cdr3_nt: TGCAGTGCTAGGGGTCCGGGGGTTGGGGCAGATACGCAGTATTTT

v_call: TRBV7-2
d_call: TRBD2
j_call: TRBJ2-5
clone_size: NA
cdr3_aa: CASSKRTSGNAQYF
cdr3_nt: TGTGCCAGCAGCAAGCGGACTAGCGGGAATGCCCAGTACTTC